The 21 T cell receptor beta chains reported below all come from one sample, sequenced in a study of technical replicates of blood from several donors. The protocol was immunoSEQ multiplex PCR, while the TCRdb copy is restricted to in-frame clones and leaves out a portion. The repertoire holds 80,000 to 95,000 clones, with around 95% as singletons. What was sequenced was T cells isolated from PBMCs. These receptors were obtained from a human donor in good health.

V gene TRBV15 combines with J gene TRBJ2-5; D gene unclear. V lost 0 bases to trimming and J lost 2 bases, with 10 bases between them. Per germline, CDR1 LNHNV and CDR2 YYDKDF (reference sequence). The CDR3 loop spans 15 amino acids. The CDR3: CATSRDRVNQETQYF. As DNA, the CDR3 is TGTGCCACCAGCAGAGATCGAGTAAATCAAGAGACCCAGTACTTC.

The V call is TRBV5-1, the J call TRBJ2-3; D is perhaps TRBD1 (5 bases). Germline CDR1 is SGHRS and CDR2 is YFSETQ. The CDR3 runs to 16 residues. V lost 0 bases and J lost 1, with 12 bases in between. The CDR3 nucleotides read TGCGCCAGCAGCTTGGCAGGGTTCCCGCGCACAGATACGCAGTATTTT. Translating gives CASSLAGFPRTDTQYF.

Comments on this clone: Because the CDR3's place on the DNA is in doubt, the DNA is left out and the CDR3 is given as listed by TCRdb. The chain recombines TRBV19 with TRBJ1-5; the listed D gene, TRBD1, was not tested against the DNA. The CDR3 extends over 17 residues, inclusive of both ends. CDR1 and CDR2 from the germline V gene are LNHDA and SQIVND (reference sequence). The chain's CDR3 is CASSIYSGQGGRQPQHF.

This chain joins TRBV11-2 and TRBJ1-2; D is perhaps TRBD1 (5 bases). Germline CDR1 reads SGHAT; CDR2 reads FQNNGV. The CDR3 consists of 15 residues. V lost 2 bases, J lost 5 bases, and 15 bases lay in between. The CDR3 sequence is CASSLKGEGLYGYTF. The CDR3 DNA is TGTGCCAGCAGCTTAAAAGGGGAGGGGTTATATGGCTACACCTTC.

The chain uses TRBV4-1 and TRBJ2-2; the D gene is possibly TRBD1 (6 bases). The CDR3 length is 15 residues. CDR1 and CDR2 from the germline V gene are MGHRA and YSYEKL. V was cut by 4 bases and J by 6 bases, with 15 bases left in between. CDR3 protein: CASSLQGDYAGELFF. The CDR3 nucleotides are TGCGCCAGCAGCCTACAGGGCGATTACGCCGGGGAGCTGTTTTTT.

V and J are TRBV7-9 and TRBJ2-1, with D tentatively TRBD2 (6 bases). Germline CDR1 and CDR2: SEHNR and FQNEAQ (reference sequence). There are 16 residues in the CDR3. V was shortened by 5 bases and J by 0 bases, with 14 bases between the two germline ends. CDR3 sequence: CASSTLSGGSYNEQFF. Written as DNA, the CDR3 is TGTGCCAGCAGCACCCTTAGCGGAGGCTCCTACAATGAGCAGTTCTTC.

This clone has a handful of counts. V gene TRBV11-3 combines with J gene TRBJ2-4, with TRBD1 identical over 8 bases. This CDR3 contains 17 residues. The V gene's germline CDR1 is SGHNT and CDR2 YENEEA. Trimming removed 1 base from V and 6 bases from J; junction bases left unmatched: 11. The CDR3 sequence is CASSLARLQGAGNIQYF. CDR3 in DNA: TGTGCCAGCAGCTTAGCCCGACTTCAGGGGGCGGGAAACATTCAGTACTTC. The entire variable domain, with the rest obtained from reference TRBV11-3 and TRBJ2-4, is as follows: EAGVVQSPRYKIIEKKQPVAFWCNPISGHNTLYWYLQNLGQGPELLIRYENEEAVDDSQLPKDRFSAERLKGVDSTLKIQPAELGDSAVYLCASSLARLQGAGNIQYFGAGTRLSVL.

V is TRBV19 and J is TRBJ2-3; TRBD1 matches 7 bases. Per the germline V gene, CDR1 is LNHDA and CDR2 is SQIVND (reference sequence). Trimming cost V 4 bases and J 9 bases; bases outside gene matches: 10. This CDR3 has 14 residues. Here the CDR3 reads CASSTVSQGDTQYF. The CDR3 DNA sequence: TGTGCCAGTAGTACGGTATCGCAGGGGGACACGCAGTATTTT.

The chain links TRBV29-1 to TRBJ2-1, with a tentative D call TRBD2 (6 bases). CDR3 length: 13 residues. Germline CDR1 is SQVTM and CDR2 is ANQGSEA. Trimming removed 1 base at V and 7 bases at J, with 11 bases between. CDR3 nucleotides: TGCAGCGTTGAAGGACTAGAGGGGAATGAGCAGTTCTTC. This encodes CSVEGLEGNEQFF.

In its sample, this clone was seen a few times. The chain couples TRBV7-2 to TRBJ1-2; tentative D call: TRBD1 (6 bases). The V end lost 5 bases, the J end lost 4 bases, and 14 bases lay between the germline ends. The CDR3 totals 14 residues. Germline CDR1 is SGHTA and CDR2 is FQGNSA. The CDR3 coding sequence is TGTGCCAGCAGCCCAGGGGCAATCGGCTATGGCTACACCTTC. Protein product: CASSPGAIGYGYTF.

The chain links TRBV7-9 to TRBJ2-3; D gene unclear. This CDR3 spans 13 amino acids. Germline V CDR1 and CDR2: SEHNR, FQNEAQ (reference sequence). The V and J ends lost 4 bases and 6 bases respectively, with 11 bases between them. This chain's CDR3 is CASSYPSLDTQYF. In nucleotides, the CDR3 is TGTGCCAGCAGCTACCCTAGTCTTGATACGCAGTATTTT.

The chain links TRBV27 to TRBJ2-7, with 11 bases identical to TRBD1. V trimming: 8 bases; J trimming: 2 bases; junction bases outside the gene matches: 8. Germline lookup yields CDR1 MNHEY and CDR2 SMNVEV (reference sequence). CDR3 length: 15 amino acids. CDR3: CASSRGQGAAYEQYF. The CDR3 nucleotides read TGTGCCAGCTCCCGAGGACAGGGGGCAGCCTACGAGCAGTACTTC.

The chain combines TRBV19 with TRBJ1-3; D possibly corresponds to TRBD1 (6 bases). The V gene lost 4 bases and the J gene lost 5 bases, with 12 bases spanning the gap. The CDR3 consists of 14 residues. Germline CDR1 reads LNHDA; CDR2 reads SQIVND (reference sequence). The CDR3 region has the DNA TGTGCCAGTAGTAATCTCCGGGACAGAAACACCATATATTTT. As protein: CASSNLRDRNTIYF.

The chain is built from TRBV30 and TRBJ1-3; D is uncertain. CDR3 length: 13 residues. Trimming stripped 2 bases from V and 2 bases from J, with 7 bases between. CDR1 is GTSNPN, CDR2 SVGIG, per germline (reference sequence). The CDR3 bases are TGTGCCTGGAGTCTCCTACCTGGAAACACCATATATTTT. It is translated as CAWSLLPGNTIYF.

V and J are TRBV5-1 and TRBJ1-1; 9 bases are shared with TRBD1. J lost 0 bases, V lost 0 bases, and 9 bases had no gene match. The length of the CDR3 is 18 residues. The germline CDR1 and CDR2 sequences are SGHRS and YFSETQ. This CDR3 reads CASSLVGQGNLMNTEAFF. The CDR3 DNA is TGCGCCAGCAGCTTGGTTGGACAGGGGAATTTAATGAACACTGAAGCTTTCTTT.

This sequence joins TRBV12-5 and TRBJ2-7; TRBD2 agrees at 13 bases. With V trimmed by 4 bases and J by 0 bases, 12 bases remained unmatched. The germline gives CDR1 LGHNT, CDR2 FRNRAP. This CDR3 comprises 19 residues. The CDR3 coding sequence is TGTGCTAGTGGTTCGCCCCCGGGACTAGCGGGATTCAGCTCCTACGAGCAGTACTTC. It codes for CASGSPPGLAGFSSYEQYF.

J is TRBJ2-1 and V is TRBV4-1, with 7 bases that match TRBD2. The germline gives CDR1 MGHRA, CDR2 YSYEKL. The CDR3 is made up of 14 amino acids. V was pared by 5 bases and J by 6 bases, with 7 bases of the junction left unmatched. The CDR3 protein is CASSAGLLGNEQFF. In DNA, the CDR3 is TGCGCCAGCAGCGCGGGACTATTGGGCAATGAGCAGTTCTTC.

The chain employs TRBV6-1 and TRBJ1-2, with 9 bases aligning to TRBD1. With 8 bases clipped from V and 4 bases from J, the junction kept 2 bases outside the gene matches. This CDR3 is 12 amino acids long. Germline assignment: CDR1 MNHNS and CDR2 SASEGT. The CDR3 sequence is CASLDRGYGYTF. CDR3 coding DNA: TGTGCCAGCTTGGACAGGGGCTATGGCTACACCTTC.

J is TRBJ2-7 and V is TRBV5-1; weak D call: TRBD2 (6 bases). Between the trimmed V and J ends, which lost 1 base and 2 bases, there was a span of 16 bases. CDR1 and CDR2 from the germline V gene are SGHRS and YFSETQ. CDR3 size: 16 residues. The CDR3 here is CASSLRGGGLAYEQYF. CDR3 DNA: TGCGCCAGCAGCTTGAGGGGTGGGGGACTCGCCTACGAGCAGTACTTC.

The CDR3 DNA reads as TGTGCCAGCAGCTCGGAGCTGGATACGCAGTATTTT. Translation: CASSSELDTQYF. V gene TRBV13 combines with J gene TRBJ2-3, with D unresolved. Germline V lookup: CDR1 PRHDT, CDR2 FYEKMQ (reference sequence). The CDR3 is made up of 12 amino acids. V was trimmed by 4 bases and J by 6 bases, leaving 8 bases between them.

This chain connects TRBV7-9 to TRBJ1-2, with D uncertain. Germline CDR1 SEHNR, CDR2 FQNEAQ (reference sequence). Trimming stripped 3 bases from V and 3 bases from J, with 8 bases between. This CDR3 comprises 13 residues. The CDR3 DNA sequence: TGTGCCAGCAGCTTCGAGGGAGACTATGGCTACACCTTC. Its translation is CASSFEGDYGYTF.